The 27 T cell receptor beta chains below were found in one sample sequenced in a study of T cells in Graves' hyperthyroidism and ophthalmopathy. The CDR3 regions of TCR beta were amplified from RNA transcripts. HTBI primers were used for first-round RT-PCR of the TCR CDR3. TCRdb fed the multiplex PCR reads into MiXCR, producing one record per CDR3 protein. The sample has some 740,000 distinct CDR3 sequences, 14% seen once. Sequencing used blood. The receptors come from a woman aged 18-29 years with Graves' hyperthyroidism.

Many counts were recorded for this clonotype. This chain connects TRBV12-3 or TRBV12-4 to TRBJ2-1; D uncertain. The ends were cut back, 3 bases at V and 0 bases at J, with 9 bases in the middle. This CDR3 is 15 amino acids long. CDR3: CASSLSPSSYNEQFF. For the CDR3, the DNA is TGTGCCAGCAGTTTGAGCCCGAGCTCCTACAATGAGCAGTTCTTC.

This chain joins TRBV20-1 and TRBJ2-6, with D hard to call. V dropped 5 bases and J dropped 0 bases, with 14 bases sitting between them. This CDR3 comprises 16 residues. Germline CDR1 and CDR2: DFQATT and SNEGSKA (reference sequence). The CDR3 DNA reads TGCAGTGCTGCGCGAGTTTCCTACTCTGGGGCCAACGTCCTGACTTTC. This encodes CSAARVSYSGANVLTF.

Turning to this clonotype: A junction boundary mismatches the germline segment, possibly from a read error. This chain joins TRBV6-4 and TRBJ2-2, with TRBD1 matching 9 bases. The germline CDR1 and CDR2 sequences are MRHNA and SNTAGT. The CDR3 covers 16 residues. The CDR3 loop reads CASSYSRDRARGELFF. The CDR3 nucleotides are TGTGCCAGCAGTTACTCCCGGGACAGGGCAAGGGGGGAGCTGTTTTTT.

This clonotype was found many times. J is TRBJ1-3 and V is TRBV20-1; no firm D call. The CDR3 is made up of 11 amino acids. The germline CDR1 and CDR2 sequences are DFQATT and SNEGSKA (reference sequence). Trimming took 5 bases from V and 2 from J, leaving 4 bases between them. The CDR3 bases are TGCAGTGCTGAGACTGGAAACACCATATATTTT. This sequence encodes CSAETGNTIYF.

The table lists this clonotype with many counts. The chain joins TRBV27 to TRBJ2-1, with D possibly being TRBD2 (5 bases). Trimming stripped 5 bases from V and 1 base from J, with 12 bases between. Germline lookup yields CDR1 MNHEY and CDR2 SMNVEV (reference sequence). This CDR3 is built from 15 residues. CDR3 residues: CASSVHGVSYNEQFF. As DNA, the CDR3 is TGTGCCAGCAGTGTCCACGGGGTTTCCTACAATGAGCAGTTCTTC.

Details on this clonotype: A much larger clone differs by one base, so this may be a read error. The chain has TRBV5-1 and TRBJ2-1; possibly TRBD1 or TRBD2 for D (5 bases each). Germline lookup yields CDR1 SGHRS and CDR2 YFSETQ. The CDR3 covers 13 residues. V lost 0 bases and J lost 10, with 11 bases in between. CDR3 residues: CASSLGQGREQFF. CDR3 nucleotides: TGCGCCAGCAGCTTGGGTCAGGGACGCGAGCAGTTCTTC.

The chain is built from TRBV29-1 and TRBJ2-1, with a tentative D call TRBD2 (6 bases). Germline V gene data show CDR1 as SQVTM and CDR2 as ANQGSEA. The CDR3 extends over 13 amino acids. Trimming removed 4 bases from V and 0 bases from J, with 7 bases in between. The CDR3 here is CSVAGDSYNEQFF. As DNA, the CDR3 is TGCAGCGTTGCGGGGGACTCCTACAATGAGCAGTTCTTC.

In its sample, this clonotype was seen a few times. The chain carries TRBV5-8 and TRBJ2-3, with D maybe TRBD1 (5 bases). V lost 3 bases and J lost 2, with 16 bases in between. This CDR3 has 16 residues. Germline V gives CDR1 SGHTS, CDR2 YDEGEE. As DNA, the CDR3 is TGTGCCAGCAGCTCAAACCAGGGTTCGCCCACAGATACGCAGTATTTT. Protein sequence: CASSSNQGSPTDTQYF.

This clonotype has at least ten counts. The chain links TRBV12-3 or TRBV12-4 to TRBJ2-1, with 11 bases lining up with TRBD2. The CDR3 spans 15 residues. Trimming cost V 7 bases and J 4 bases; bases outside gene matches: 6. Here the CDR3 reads CASTPGLAAYNEQFF. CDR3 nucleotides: TGTGCCAGCACCCCGGGACTAGCGGCTTACAATGAGCAGTTCTTC.

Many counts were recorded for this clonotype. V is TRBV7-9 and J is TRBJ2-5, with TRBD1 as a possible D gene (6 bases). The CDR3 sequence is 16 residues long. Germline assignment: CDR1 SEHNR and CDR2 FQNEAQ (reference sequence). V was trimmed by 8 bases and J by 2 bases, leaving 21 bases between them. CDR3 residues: CASQFPGQLTQETQYF. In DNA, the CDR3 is TGTGCCAGCCAATTTCCCGGACAGTTAACTCAAGAGACCCAGTACTTC.

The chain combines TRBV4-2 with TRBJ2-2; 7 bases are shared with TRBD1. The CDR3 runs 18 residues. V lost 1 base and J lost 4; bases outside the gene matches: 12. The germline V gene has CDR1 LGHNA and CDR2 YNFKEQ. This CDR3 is CASSQAMAGTATTGELFF. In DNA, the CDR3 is TGTGCCAGCAGCCAAGCAATGGCCGGGACAGCTACCACCGGGGAGCTGTTTTTT.

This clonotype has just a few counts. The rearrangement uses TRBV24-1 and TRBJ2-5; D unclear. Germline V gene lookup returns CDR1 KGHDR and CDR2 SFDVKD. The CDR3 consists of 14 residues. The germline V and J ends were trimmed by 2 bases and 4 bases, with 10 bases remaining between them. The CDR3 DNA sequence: TGTGCCACCAGTGATTCGACACCGATAGAGACCCAGTACTTC. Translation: CATSDSTPIETQYF.

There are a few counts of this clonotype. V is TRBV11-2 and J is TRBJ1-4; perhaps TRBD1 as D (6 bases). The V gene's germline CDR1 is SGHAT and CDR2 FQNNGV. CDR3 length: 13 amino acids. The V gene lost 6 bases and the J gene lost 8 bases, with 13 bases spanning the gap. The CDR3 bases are TGTGCCAGCAGGCGTATTGGACAGGAAAAACTGTTTTTT. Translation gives CASRRIGQEKLFF.

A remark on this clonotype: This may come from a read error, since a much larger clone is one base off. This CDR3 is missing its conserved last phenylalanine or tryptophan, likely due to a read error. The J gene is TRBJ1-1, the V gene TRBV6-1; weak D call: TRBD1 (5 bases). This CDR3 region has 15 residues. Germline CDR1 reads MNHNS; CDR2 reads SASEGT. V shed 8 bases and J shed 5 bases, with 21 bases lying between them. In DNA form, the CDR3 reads TGTGCCAGCTCGAGAGGGGAGGGTGGGGGGACTGAAGCTTTCTCT. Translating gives CASSRGEGGGTEAFS.

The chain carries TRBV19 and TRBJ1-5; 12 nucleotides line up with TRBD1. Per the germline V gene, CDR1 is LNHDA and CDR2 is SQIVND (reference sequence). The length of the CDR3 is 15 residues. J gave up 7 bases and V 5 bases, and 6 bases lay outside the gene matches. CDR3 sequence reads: CASSWGQGAGQPQHF. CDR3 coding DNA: TGTGCCAGTAGTTGGGGACAGGGGGCAGGGCAGCCCCAGCATTTT.

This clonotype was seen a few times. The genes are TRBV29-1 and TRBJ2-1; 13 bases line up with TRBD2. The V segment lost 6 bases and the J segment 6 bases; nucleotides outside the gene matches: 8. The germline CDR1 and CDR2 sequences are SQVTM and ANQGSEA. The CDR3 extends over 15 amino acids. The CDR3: CSVPNGLAGVNEQFF. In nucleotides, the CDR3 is TGCAGCGTCCCCAACGGACTAGCGGGAGTCAATGAGCAGTTCTTC.

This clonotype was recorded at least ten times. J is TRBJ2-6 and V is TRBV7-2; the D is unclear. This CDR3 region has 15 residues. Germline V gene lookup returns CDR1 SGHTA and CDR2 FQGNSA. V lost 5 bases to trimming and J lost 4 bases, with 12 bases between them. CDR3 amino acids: CASSPTWTGANVLTF. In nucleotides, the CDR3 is TGTGCCAGCAGCCCCACATGGACCGGGGCCAACGTCCTGACTTTC. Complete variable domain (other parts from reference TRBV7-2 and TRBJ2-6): GAGVSQSPSNKVTEKGKDVELRCDPISGHTALYWYRQSLGQGLEFLIYFQGNSAPDKSGLPSDRFSAERTGGSVSTLTIQRTQQEDSAVYLCASSPTWTGANVLTFGAGSRLTVL.

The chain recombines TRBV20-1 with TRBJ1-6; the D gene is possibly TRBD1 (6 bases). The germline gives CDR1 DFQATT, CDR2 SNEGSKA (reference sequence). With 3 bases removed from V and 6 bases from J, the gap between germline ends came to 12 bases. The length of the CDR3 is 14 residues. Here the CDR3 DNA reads TGCAGTGCTAGGAAGGACAGACGTAATTCACCCCTCCACTTT. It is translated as CSARKDRRNSPLHF.

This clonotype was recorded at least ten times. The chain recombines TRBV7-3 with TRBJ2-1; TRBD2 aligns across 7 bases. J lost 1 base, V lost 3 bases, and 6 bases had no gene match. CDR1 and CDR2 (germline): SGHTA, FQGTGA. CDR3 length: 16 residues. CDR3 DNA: TGTGCCAGCAGCTTTGGCGGGAGTTCGTCCTACAATGAGCAGTTCTTC. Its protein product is CASSFGGSSSYNEQFF.

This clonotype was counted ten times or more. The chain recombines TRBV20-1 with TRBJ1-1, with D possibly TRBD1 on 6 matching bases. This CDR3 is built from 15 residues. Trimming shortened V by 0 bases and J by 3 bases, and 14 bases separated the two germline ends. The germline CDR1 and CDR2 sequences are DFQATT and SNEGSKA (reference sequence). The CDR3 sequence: CSARDQGRLDTEAFF. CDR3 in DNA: TGCAGTGCTAGAGATCAGGGGAGATTGGACACTGAAGCTTTCTTT.

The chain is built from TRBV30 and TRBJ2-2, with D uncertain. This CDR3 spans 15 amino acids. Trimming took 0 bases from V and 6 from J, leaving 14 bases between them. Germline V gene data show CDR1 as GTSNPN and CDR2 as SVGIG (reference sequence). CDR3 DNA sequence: TGTGCCTGGAGTGTACTTGATATTGTAGCCGGGGAGCTGTTTTTT. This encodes CAWSVLDIVAGELFF.

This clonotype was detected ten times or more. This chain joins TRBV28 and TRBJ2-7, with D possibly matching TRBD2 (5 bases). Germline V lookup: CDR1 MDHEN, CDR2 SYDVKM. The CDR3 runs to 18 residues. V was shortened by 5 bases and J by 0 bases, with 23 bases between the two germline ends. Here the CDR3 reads CASSGVIALNSHSYEQYF. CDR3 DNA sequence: TGTGCCAGCAGTGGTGTCATAGCGCTCAATTCCCACTCCTACGAGCAGTACTTC.

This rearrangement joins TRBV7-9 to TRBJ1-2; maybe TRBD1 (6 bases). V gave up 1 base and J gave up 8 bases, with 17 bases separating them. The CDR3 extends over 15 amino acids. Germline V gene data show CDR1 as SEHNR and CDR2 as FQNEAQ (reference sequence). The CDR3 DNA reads TGTGCCAGCAGCTTAGGCTCGGGACAACGTACGGGCTACACCTTC. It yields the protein CASSLGSGQRTGYTF.

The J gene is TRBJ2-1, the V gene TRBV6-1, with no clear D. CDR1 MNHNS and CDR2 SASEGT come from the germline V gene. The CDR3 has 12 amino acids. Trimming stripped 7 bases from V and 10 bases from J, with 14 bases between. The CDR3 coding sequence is TGTGCCAGCACGTTCGGACGTGGCGAGCAGTTCTTC. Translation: CASTFGRGEQFF.

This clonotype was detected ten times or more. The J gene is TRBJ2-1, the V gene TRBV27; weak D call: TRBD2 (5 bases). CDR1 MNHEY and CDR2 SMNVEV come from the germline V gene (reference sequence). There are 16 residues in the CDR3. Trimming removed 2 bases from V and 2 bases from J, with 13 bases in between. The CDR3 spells CASSLRSAQAYNEQFF. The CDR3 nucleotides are TGTGCCAGCAGTTTACGTAGCGCACAAGCCTACAATGAGCAGTTCTTC.

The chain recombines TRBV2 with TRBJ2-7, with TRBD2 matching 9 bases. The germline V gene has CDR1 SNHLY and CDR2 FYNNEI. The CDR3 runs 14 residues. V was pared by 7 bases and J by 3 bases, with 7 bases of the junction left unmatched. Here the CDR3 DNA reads TGTGCCAGCACCAATAGCGGGAGTGTCTACGAGCAGTACTTC. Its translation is CASTNSGSVYEQYF.

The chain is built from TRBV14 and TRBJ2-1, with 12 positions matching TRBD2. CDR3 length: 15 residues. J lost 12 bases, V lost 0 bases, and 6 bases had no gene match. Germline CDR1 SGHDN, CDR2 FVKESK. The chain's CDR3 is CASSQDRLAGEGQFF. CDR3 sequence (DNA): TGTGCCAGCAGCCAAGATCGACTAGCGGGAGAAGGGCAGTTCTTC.